Listed here are 27 T cell receptor beta chains from one sample, sequenced in a study of T cells in women clearing cervical HPV infection. Sequenced by immunoSEQ multiplex PCR; TCRdb stores in-frame clones only, minus some. The sample totals under 45,000 clones. The sequenced sample was blood buffy coat. These receptors all come from a woman aged 18-70 years with a cervical HPV16 infection that either progressed to CIN3+ or cleared (not recorded which).

Concerning this clone: Coverage ceases 3 residues before the CDR3 finishes, and the germline J gene fills in the end. The chain recombines TRBV6-2 or TRBV6-3 with TRBJ1-5; 9 nucleotides agree with TRBD1. V trimming: 7 bases; J trimming: 5 bases; junction bases outside the gene matches: 3. CDR3 length: 13 residues. Germline loops: CDR1 MNHEY, CDR2 SVGEGT. The sequenced part of the CDR3 DNA is TGTGCCAGCACGGGACAGGGCCATCAGCCC. Translating it yields CASTGQGHQP. The entire CDR3 protein reads CASTGQGHQPQHF.

A word on this clone: The CDR3 is cut off 3 residues early in the read; its end comes from the germline J gene. The chain employs TRBV30 and TRBJ2-3; 9 nucleotides match TRBD2. The CDR3 has 13 residues. The germline V gene has CDR1 GTSNPN and CDR2 SVGIG (reference sequence). Germline trimming cut 6 bases from V and 3 bases from J; bases unmatched to any gene: 4. CDR3 in amino acids: CACSGSPTDTQYF. The sequenced CDR3 bases are TGTGCCTGTAGCGGGAGCCCTACAGATACG.

CDR3 bases read: TGTGCCAGCACCGTACGTAGCGGGGGCGAC. Protein product: CASTVRSGGD. The entire CDR3 is CASTVRSGGDYTF. The genes are TRBV11-2 and TRBJ1-2; the D gene is possibly TRBD1 (6 bases). From the germline J gene comes the end of the CDR3, since the read stops 3 residues before it. The CDR3 contains 13 residues. Germline V lookup: CDR1 SGHAT, CDR2 FQNNGV.

Comment on this clone: The read ends 3 residues early relative to the CDR3; the germline J gene fills the gap. The chain combines TRBV19 with TRBJ1-5, with 9 bases identical to TRBD1. The V and J ends lost 9 bases and 1 base, in that order; junction bases with no gene match: 7. The CDR3 runs to 15 residues. CDR1 is LNHDA and CDR2 is SQIVND in the germline V gene (reference sequence). The CDR3 loop is CASNTQGASNQPQHF. Partial CDR3 DNA: TGTGCCAGCAACACACAGGGGGCGAGCAATCAGCCC.

A note on this clone: The read gets to within 3 residues of the CDR3 end, and the germline J gene fills in the rest. The chain has TRBV2 and TRBJ1-2; D is ambiguous. In germline, CDR1 is SNHLY, CDR2 FYNNEI. Trimming stripped 5 bases from V and 3 bases from J, with 10 bases between. The CDR3 covers 13 residues. CDR3 residues: CASSRDIYYGYTF. CDR3 DNA, as far as it was read: TGTGCCAGCAGTCGCGACATTTACTATGGC.

To note about this clone: The read falls 3 residues short of the CDR3 end, and the missing part is taken from the germline J gene. This same CDR3 is encoded by further DNA sequences in the sample. V is TRBV7-9 and J is TRBJ1-3; a possible D gene is TRBD1 (5 bases). This CDR3 is built from 15 residues. From germline, CDR1 is SEHNR and CDR2 FQNEAQ (reference sequence). V gave up 5 bases and J gave up 3 bases, with 14 bases separating them. This CDR3 reads CASSAFDRVGNTIYF. The sequenced part of the CDR3 DNA is TGTGCCAGCAGCGCATTCGACAGAGTTGGAAACACC.

Incomplete CDR3 DNA: TGTGCCAGCAGAAGGACAGAGTCCTACGAG. Translated: CASRRTESYE. The entire CDR3 protein is CASRRTESYEQYF. The chain employs TRBV12-3 or TRBV12-4 and TRBJ2-7; a possible D gene is TRBD1 (6 bases). The sequence runs out 3 residues before the end of the CDR3; the remainder is reconstructed from the germline J gene. V was pared by 6 bases and J by 1 base, with 10 bases between. The CDR3 loop spans 13 amino acids.

Points on this clone: Read coverage stops 3 residues before the CDR3 terminus; the germline J gene supplies the remainder. The chain employs TRBV20-1 and TRBJ2-2; no definite D call. The germline CDR1 and CDR2 sequences are DFQATT and SNEGSKA (reference sequence). This CDR3 has 17 residues. V was trimmed by 5 bases and J by 3 bases, leaving 22 bases between them. Incomplete CDR3 DNA: TGCAGTGCTCCCATCCAAGGGTGGAGTCTGGACACCGGGGAG. Translating it yields CSAPIQGWSLDTGE. The entire CDR3 sequence reads CSAPIQGWSLDTGELFF.

Of note for this clone: The CDR3 end is not reached by the read, which stops 3 residues before it; the germline J gene fills it in. The chain combines TRBV19 with TRBJ2-3, with TRBD2 matching 11 bases. The CDR3 is made up of 15 amino acids. CDR1 is LNHDA, CDR2 SQIVND, per germline (reference sequence). Trimming at V came to 4 bases and at J to 4 bases, leaving 4 bases not matched to a gene. The CDR3 sequence: CASSTLAGVSDTQYF. Partial CDR3 DNA: TGTGCCAGTAGTACACTAGCGGGAGTATCAGATACG.

Points on this clone: The DNA ends 3 residues before the CDR3 does, and the rest of the CDR3 is filled in from the germline J gene. This chain links TRBV20-1 with TRBJ2-3, with 10 bases lining up with TRBD2. This CDR3 spans 14 amino acids. CDR1 is DFQATT, CDR2 SNEGSKA, per germline (reference sequence). The V and J ends lost 3 bases and 4 bases, in that order; junction bases with no gene match: 4. Partial CDR3 DNA: TGCAGTGCTAGTATGCTAGCGGGAGCAGATACG. Amino acids: CSASMLAGADT. In full, the CDR3 reads CSASMLAGADTQYF.

As to this clone: The read is 3 residues too short to cover the CDR3 end, so that end is filled in from the germline J gene. The sample contains more than one DNA sequence encoding this CDR3. This chain joins TRBV29-1 and TRBJ2-7; D tentatively reads TRBD1 or TRBD2 (5 bases each). V was pared by 4 bases and J by 4 bases, with 11 bases between. Germline lookup yields CDR1 SQVTM and CDR2 ANQGSEA. The CDR3 runs 12 residues. The CDR3 sequence: CSVGEGSYEQYF. The sequenced CDR3 bases are TGCAGCGTTGGTGAGGGGAGTTACGAG.

To note about this clone: A junction boundary mismatches the germline segment, possibly from a read error. The CDR3 DNA, read in part, is TGCGCCAGCAGCCGCCGAAATTTTTTCGGCGGGAGGTACAATGAG. Translation gives CASSRRNFFGGRYNE. The whole CDR3 sequence is CASSRRNFFGGRYNEQFF. The rearrangement joins TRBV4-2 to TRBJ2-1, with TRBD2 identical over 8 bases. The read finishes 3 residues shy of the CDR3 end, and the germline J gene is used to complete it. The CDR3 is 18 amino acids. In germline, CDR1 is LGHNA, CDR2 YNFKEQ.

Comment on this clone: The CDR3 end is not reached by the read, which stops 3 residues before it; the germline J gene fills it in. The chain joins TRBV14 to TRBJ1-1; D is perhaps TRBD1 (6 bases). Trimming took 5 bases from V and 6 from J, leaving 16 bases between them. The CDR3 is 14 amino acids. Germline V lookup: CDR1 SGHDN, CDR2 FVKESK. The DNA read from the CDR3 is TGTGCCAGCAGCTCAATTACAGGGATAGCTGAA. This translates into CASSSITGIAE. The whole CDR3 region reads CASSSITGIAEAFF.

Turning to this clone: The CDR3 goes on 3 residues after the read ends, and that part is filled in from the germline J gene. V usage is TRBV23-1 and J usage is TRBJ1-1, with D tentatively TRBD1 (6 bases). TRBV23-1 is an open reading frame, and its role is uncertain. Trimming stripped 3 bases from V and 1 base from J, with 12 bases between. This CDR3 has 15 amino acids. Partial CDR3 DNA: TGCGCCAGCAGTCACACCAACAGGGAGAACACTGAA. Its protein is CASSHTNRENTE. The whole CDR3 sequence is CASSHTNRENTEAFF.

In the case of this clone: The CDR3 end lies 3 residues beyond the end of the read and is filled in from the germline J gene. This sequence joins TRBV5-6 and TRBJ2-3, with a weak D call TRBD1 (6 bases). Trimming left V 4 bases short and J 3 bases short, with 15 bases between. The germline CDR1 and CDR2 sequences are SGHDT and YYEEEE. There are 15 residues in the CDR3. CDR3 amino acids: CASSLRQVGTDTQYF. CDR3 DNA, as far as it was read: TGTGCCAGCAGCCTTAGACAGGTTGGGACAGATACG.

Notes on this clone: Read sequence stops 3 residues before the CDR3 end, and the germline J gene provides the missing end. This rearrangement joins TRBV29-1 to TRBJ1-2, with TRBD1 matching 12 bases. CDR3 length: 13 residues. Germline lookup yields CDR1 SQVTM and CDR2 ANQGSEA. J was trimmed by 4 bases and V by 7 bases; bases with no gene match: 4. CDR3 loop: CSAGTGGGYGYTF. CDR3 DNA (partial): TGCAGCGCCGGGACAGGGGGCGGCTATGGC.

Notes on this clone: The germline gene is not matched at one end of the junction; a read error may be the cause. With the read ending 3 residues before the CDR3 end, the germline J gene is used to fill in that end. The chain carries TRBV4-2 and TRBJ2-7, with a tentative D call TRBD1 (6 bases). This CDR3 region has 15 residues. Germline V gene data show CDR1 as LGHNA and CDR2 as YNFKEQ. Here the CDR3 reads CASSQVRGGSYEQYF. Incomplete CDR3 DNA: TGCGCCAGCAGCCAAGTTAGAGGGGGCTCCTACGAG.

As regards this clone: With the read ending 3 residues before the CDR3 end, the germline J gene is used to fill in that end. The gene calls are TRBV6-4 and TRBJ2-7, with 10 bases matching TRBD2. This CDR3 has 14 amino acids. Trimming removed 3 bases from V and 3 bases from J; junction bases left unmatched: 2. Germline lookup yields CDR1 MRHNA and CDR2 SNTAGT. Incomplete CDR3 DNA: TGTGCCAGCAGTGAGACTAGCGGGCACTACGAG. Protein: CASSETSGHYE. The whole CDR3 reads CASSETSGHYEQYF.

Regarding this clone: The read ends 3 residues early relative to the CDR3; the germline J gene fills the gap. The V call is TRBV5-6, the J call TRBJ1-5; 7 nucleotides agree with TRBD1. This CDR3 is 14 amino acids long. The germline V gene has CDR1 SGHDT and CDR2 YYEEEE. V was pared by 2 bases and J by 9 bases, with 8 bases of the junction left unmatched. The CDR3 bases that were read are TGTGCCAGCAGCTTCACAGGGGCGATGGGGCCC. Protein sequence: CASSFTGAMGP. The CDR3 reads in full as CASSFTGAMGPQHF.

To note about this clone: The DNA ends 3 residues before the CDR3 does, and the rest of the CDR3 is filled in from the germline J gene. J is TRBJ1-5 and V is TRBV19; D is ambiguous. This CDR3 spans 14 amino acids. CDR1 is LNHDA and CDR2 is SQIVND in the germline V gene (reference sequence). V was trimmed by 3 bases and J by 7 bases, leaving 13 bases between them. The sequenced part of the CDR3 DNA is TGTGCCAGTAGTATCTCCGGCGGGGAACAGCCC. The encoded protein is CASSISGGEQP. The entire CDR3 sequence reads CASSISGGEQPQHF.

In regard to this clone: The read gets to within 3 residues of the CDR3 end, and the germline J gene fills in the rest. This rearrangement joins TRBV7-8 to TRBJ1-2; D perhaps matches TRBD1 (5 bases). V lost 2 bases and J lost 7, with 11 bases in between. Germline V gene lookup returns CDR1 SGHVS and CDR2 FQNEAQ. This CDR3 region has 13 residues. The CDR3 bases that were read are TGTGCCAGCAGCTTAACAGCAGGGTCTGGC. Residues: CASSLTAGSG. The entire CDR3 protein is CASSLTAGSGYTF.

Of note for this clone: The read comes to an end 3 residues before the CDR3 does, leaving the germline J gene to fill in the end. This chain connects TRBV20-1 to TRBJ2-4, with 7 positions matching TRBD1. The CDR3 has 12 residues. Germline CDR1 reads DFQATT; CDR2 reads SNEGSKA (reference sequence). CDR3 loop: CSAQQPGQPQYF. CDR3 bases read: TGCAGTGCTCAGCAGCCGGGACAGCCT.

Of note for this clone: Read coverage stops 3 residues before the CDR3 terminus; the germline J gene supplies the remainder. The J gene is TRBJ2-7, the V gene TRBV15, with TRBD1 matching 8 bases. The CDR3 spans 16 residues. The V gene's germline CDR1 is LNHNV and CDR2 YYDKDF (reference sequence). The junction had 12 bases not matched to a gene; V was cut back by 4 bases and J by 4 bases. The CDR3 DNA, read in part, is TGTGCCACCAGCAACCCCGGACAGGGAAAGAGATACGAG. As protein: CATSNPGQGKRYE. The complete CDR3 reads CATSNPGQGKRYEQYF. Full variable domain (remainder filled in from reference TRBV15 and TRBJ2-7): DAMVIQNPRYQVTQFGKPVTLSCSQTLNHNVMYWYQQKSSQAPKLLFHYYDKDFNNEADTPDNFQSRRPNTSFCFLDIRSPGLGDTAMYLCATSNPGQGKRYEQYFGPGTRLTVT.

With regard to this clone: Read coverage stops 3 residues before the CDR3 terminus; the germline J gene supplies the remainder. V is TRBV20-1 and J is TRBJ2-7; 12 bases are a match to TRBD1. The CDR3 contains 16 residues. The germline gives CDR1 DFQATT, CDR2 SNEGSKA (reference sequence). V lost 2 bases to trimming and J lost 3 bases; unmatched junction nucleotides: 8. CDR3 protein: CSARPRDRGLLYEQYF. CDR3 DNA, as far as it was read: TGCAGTGCTAGACCCCGGGACAGGGGGCTTCTCTACGAG.

As for this clone: The CDR3 end is not reached by the read, which stops 3 residues before it; the germline J gene fills it in. The chain has TRBV19 and TRBJ2-5; a weak D match, TRBD2 (6 bases). CDR1 and CDR2 (germline): LNHDA, SQIVND (reference sequence). V lost 6 bases and J lost 5, with 13 bases in between. The CDR3 sequence is 13 residues long. CDR3 residues: CASRLAIGETQYF. The part of the CDR3 DNA that was read is TGTGCCAGTAGGCTAGCGATTGGGGAGACC.

With regard to this clone: The CDR3 end is not reached by the read, which stops 3 residues before it; the germline J gene fills it in. The chain employs TRBV19 and TRBJ1-2; a weak D match, TRBD1 (5 bases). Germline CDR1 and CDR2: LNHDA and SQIVND (reference sequence). This CDR3 comprises 13 residues. The covered CDR3 bases are TGTGCCAGTAGTATTGCAGGGCAGTACGAC. It yields the protein CASSIAGQYD. The complete CDR3 protein is CASSIAGQYDYTF.

CDR3 loop: CASSEITSGGDTYTF. The sequenced CDR3 bases are TGTGCCAGCAGTGAAATCACTAGCGGGGGAGATACC. The chain uses TRBV6-1 and TRBJ1-2, with D possibly matching TRBD1 (5 bases). The missing CDR3 end, 3 residues past where the read stops, is filled in from the germline J gene. Germline assignment: CDR1 MNHNS and CDR2 SASEGT. The CDR3 totals 15 residues.